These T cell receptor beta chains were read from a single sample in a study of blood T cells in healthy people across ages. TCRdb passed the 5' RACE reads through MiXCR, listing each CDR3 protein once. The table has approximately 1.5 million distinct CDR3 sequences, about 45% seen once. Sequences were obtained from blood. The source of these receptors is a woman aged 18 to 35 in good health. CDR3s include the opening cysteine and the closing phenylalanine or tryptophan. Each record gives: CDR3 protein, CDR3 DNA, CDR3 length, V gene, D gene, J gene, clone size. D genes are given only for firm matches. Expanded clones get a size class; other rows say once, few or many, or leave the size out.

CDR3 protein: CSAGQGNTGELFF; CDR3 DNA: TGCAGCGCCGGACAGGGGAACACCGGGGAGCTGTTTTTT; CDR3 length: 13; V gene: TRBV29-1; D gene: TRBD1; J gene: TRBJ2-2; clone size: few
CDR3 protein: CASREGANTEAFF; CDR3 DNA: TGTGCCAGCAGGGAAGGTGCGAACACTGAAGCTTTCTTT; CDR3 length: 13; V gene: TRBV12-3/TRBV12-4; D gene: NA; J gene: TRBJ1-1; clone size: few
CDR3 protein: CASSPGGYTDTQYF; CDR3 DNA: TGTGCCAGCAGTCCCGGGGGATACACAGATACGCAGTATTTT; CDR3 length: 14; V gene: TRBV6-5; D gene: NA; J gene: TRBJ2-3; clone size: NA
CDR3 protein: CAWADRRNTGELFF; CDR3 DNA: TGTGCCTGGGCTGACAGGAGGAACACCGGGGAGCTGTTTTTT; CDR3 length: 14; V gene: TRBV30; D gene: NA; J gene: TRBJ2-2; clone size: NA
CDR3 protein: CASSYSSGAGAFGYTF; CDR3 DNA: TGTGCCAGCAGTTACTCGAGTGGTGCGGGGGCGTTCGGCTACACCTTC; CDR3 length: 16; V gene: TRBV6-2/TRBV6-3; D gene: NA; J gene: TRBJ1-2; clone size: few
CDR3 protein: CASTFFRNTEAFF; CDR3 DNA: TGTGCCAGCACCTTTTTCAGGAACACTGAAGCTTTCTTT; CDR3 length: 13; V gene: TRBV7-2; D gene: NA; J gene: TRBJ1-1; clone size: NA
CDR3 protein: CASSPLQGYQETQYF; CDR3 DNA: TGTGCCAGCAGTCCCCTGCAGGGATACCAAGAGACCCAGTACTTC; CDR3 length: 15; V gene: TRBV12-3/TRBV12-4; D gene: NA; J gene: TRBJ2-5; clone size: NA
CDR3 protein: CASSRLAVNFYEQYF; CDR3 DNA: TGTGCCAGCAGTAGACTAGCGGTTAACTTCTACGAGCAGTACTTC; CDR3 length: 15; V gene: TRBV28; D gene: TRBD2; J gene: TRBJ2-7; clone size: NA
CDR3 protein: CASSFDRAQYF; CDR3 DNA: TGTGCCAGCAGCTTCGATCGGGCCCAGTACTTC; CDR3 length: 11; V gene: TRBV7-2; D gene: NA; J gene: TRBJ2-5; clone size: few
CDR3 protein: CSVEVPKMNTEAFF; CDR3 DNA: TGCAGCGTTGAAGTTCCCAAGATGAACACTGAAGCTTTCTTT; CDR3 length: 14; V gene: TRBV29-1; D gene: NA; J gene: TRBJ1-1; clone size: once
CDR3 protein: CASLAGNEQYF; CDR3 DNA: TGTGCCAGTTTAGCGGGAAATGAGCAGTACTTC; CDR3 length: 11; V gene: TRBV19; D gene: TRBD2; J gene: TRBJ2-5; clone size: NA
CDR3 protein: CASSLAGESSYDEQFF; CDR3 DNA: TGTGCCAGCAGCTTAGCTGGGGAGAGCTCCTACGATGAGCAGTTCTTC; CDR3 length: 16; V gene: TRBV13; D gene: NA; J gene: TRBJ2-1; clone size: NA
CDR3 protein: CASSWVENEQFF; CDR3 DNA: TGCGCCAGCAGCTGGGTTGAGAATGAGCAGTTCTTC; CDR3 length: 12; V gene: TRBV5-1; D gene: NA; J gene: TRBJ2-1; clone size: NA
CDR3 protein: CSGQEDNNSPLHF; CDR3 DNA: TGCAGCGGGCAGGAGGACAATAATTCACCCCTCCACTTT; CDR3 length: 13; V gene: TRBV29-1; D gene: NA; J gene: TRBJ1-6; clone size: NA
CDR3 protein: CAWSTGLARGDTQYF; CDR3 DNA: TGTGCCTGGAGCACGGGACTAGCGAGGGGGGATACGCAGTATTTT; CDR3 length: 15; V gene: TRBV30; D gene: TRBD2; J gene: TRBJ2-3; clone size: NA
CDR3 protein: CSVEDWGLATIDDTQYF; CDR3 DNA: TGCAGCGTTGAAGACTGGGGACTAGCGACGATCGACGATACGCAGTATTTT; CDR3 length: 17; V gene: TRBV29-1; D gene: TRBD2; J gene: TRBJ2-3; clone size: many
CDR3 protein: CASSNKAGEQYF; CDR3 DNA: TGTGCCAGCAGTAACAAGGCGGGGGAGCAGTACTTC; CDR3 length: 12; V gene: TRBV6-6; D gene: NA; J gene: TRBJ2-7; clone size: NA
CDR3 protein: CASSQDLAGGYEKLFF; CDR3 DNA: TGCGCCAGCAGCCAAGATTTGGCAGGGGGCTATGAAAAACTGTTTTTT; CDR3 length: 16; V gene: TRBV4-3; D gene: TRBD1; J gene: TRBJ1-4; clone size: many
CDR3 protein: CASSGKAIHSSYNEQYF; CDR3 DNA: TGTGCCAGCAGTGGAAAAGCGATCCATAGCTCCTACAATGAGCAGTACTTC; CDR3 length: 17; V gene: TRBV2; D gene: NA; J gene: TRBJ2-7; clone size: NA
CDR3 protein: CSARSDRTPYGYTF; CDR3 DNA: TGCAGTGCTAGGTCCGACAGAACCCCCTATGGCTACACCTTC; CDR3 length: 14; V gene: TRBV20-1; D gene: NA; J gene: TRBJ1-2; clone size: NA
CDR3 protein: CATSGPWDRPSYNEQFF; CDR3 DNA: TGTGCCACCAGCGGTCCCTGGGACAGGCCTTCCTACAATGAGCAGTTCTTC; CDR3 length: 17; V gene: TRBV15; D gene: TRBD1; J gene: TRBJ2-1; clone size: NA
CDR3 protein: CASSVTSGATDTQYF; CDR3 DNA: TGTGCCAGCAGCGTAACTAGCGGAGCCACAGATACGCAGTATTTT; CDR3 length: 15; V gene: TRBV7-3; D gene: TRBD2; J gene: TRBJ2-3; clone size: few
CDR3 protein: CASSFGPYRGIGEQFF; CDR3 DNA: TGTGCCAGTAGTTTTGGTCCCTACAGGGGAATAGGTGAGCAGTTCTTC; CDR3 length: 16; V gene: TRBV12-3/TRBV12-4; D gene: TRBD1; J gene: TRBJ2-1; clone size: NA
CDR3 protein: CASGSWLGGQGAQTDTQYF; CDR3 DNA: TGTGCTAGTGGATCCTGGTTGGGGGGACAGGGGGCGCAGACAGATACGCAGTATTTT; CDR3 length: 19; V gene: TRBV12-5; D gene: TRBD1; J gene: TRBJ2-3; clone size: NA
CDR3 protein: CASSVGVLGREEKLFF; CDR3 DNA: TGTGCCAGCAGCGTAGGCGTATTGGGGAGGGAAGAAAAACTGTTTTTT; CDR3 length: 16; V gene: TRBV9; D gene: NA; J gene: TRBJ1-4; clone size: NA
CDR3 protein: CASSQEGWAQETQYF; CDR3 DNA: TGTGCCAGCAGCCAAGAGGGTTGGGCTCAAGAGACCCAGTACTTC; CDR3 length: 15; V gene: TRBV3-1; D gene: NA; J gene: TRBJ2-5; clone size: NA
CDR3 protein: CASSYSITGTPLGFF; CDR3 DNA: TGTGCCAGCAGTTACTCAATAACAGGGACCCCTCTTGGTTTCTTT; CDR3 length: 15; V gene: TRBV6-5; D gene: NA; J gene: TRBJ1-1; clone size: once
CDR3 protein: CASSLYSPGGLDESYNEQFF; CDR3 DNA: TGCGCCAGCAGCCTGTATAGTCCGGGAGGGTTGGATGAGTCCTACAATGAGCAGTTCTTC; CDR3 length: 20; V gene: TRBV5-1; D gene: TRBD2; J gene: TRBJ2-1; clone size: NA
CDR3 protein: CASSPSFNEKLFF; CDR3 DNA: TGTGCCAGCTCACCCAGTTTTAATGAAAAACTGTTTTTT; CDR3 length: 13; V gene: TRBV18; D gene: NA; J gene: TRBJ1-4; clone size: NA
CDR3 protein: CATSRDNGGAREKLFF; CDR3 DNA: TGTGCCACCAGCAGAGATAATGGGGGGGCAAGGGAAAAACTGTTTTTT; CDR3 length: 16; V gene: TRBV15; D gene: NA; J gene: TRBJ1-4; clone size: NA
CDR3 protein: CSARNREKLFF; CDR3 DNA: TGCAGTGCTAGGAACCGGGAAAAACTGTTTTTT; CDR3 length: 11; V gene: TRBV20-1; D gene: NA; J gene: TRBJ1-4; clone size: few
CDR3 protein: CASSETSWVADTQYF; CDR3 DNA: TGTGCCAGCAGTGAGACTAGTTGGGTCGCAGATACGCAGTATTTT; CDR3 length: 15; V gene: TRBV6-6; D gene: NA; J gene: TRBJ2-3; clone size: few
CDR3 protein: CAIGGGGFADTQYF; CDR3 DNA: TGTGCCATTGGGGGCGGGGGCTTTGCAGATACGCAGTATTTT; CDR3 length: 14; V gene: TRBV12-3/TRBV12-4; D gene: NA; J gene: TRBJ2-3; clone size: few
CDR3 protein: CASSFGRSGSGPPYEQYF; CDR3 DNA: TGTGCCAGCAGTTTCGGCCGATCTGGTAGCGGGCCTCCCTACGAGCAGTACTTC; CDR3 length: 18; V gene: TRBV27; D gene: TRBD2; J gene: TRBJ2-7; clone size: few
CDR3 protein: CASSFLATDNYGYTF; CDR3 DNA: TGTGCCAGCAGTTTCCTAGCCACCGATAACTATGGCTACACCTTC; CDR3 length: 15; V gene: TRBV12-3/TRBV12-4; D gene: NA; J gene: TRBJ1-2; clone size: NA
CDR3 protein: CATSRDVGQETQYF; CDR3 DNA: TGTGCCACCAGCAGAGATGTAGGACAAGAGACCCAGTACTTC; CDR3 length: 14; V gene: TRBV15; D gene: NA; J gene: TRBJ2-5; clone size: few
CDR3 protein: CASQSMVYEQYF; CDR3 DNA: TGTGCCAGCCAAAGTATGGTCTACGAGCAGTACTTC; CDR3 length: 12; V gene: TRBV6-2/TRBV6-3; D gene: NA; J gene: TRBJ2-7; clone size: NA
CDR3 protein: CASSLLGQYNEQFF; CDR3 DNA: TGTGCCAGCAGCCTGCTAGGACAGTACAATGAGCAGTTCTTC; CDR3 length: 14; V gene: TRBV3-1; D gene: NA; J gene: TRBJ2-1; clone size: many
CDR3 protein: CSARSGRVDTQYF; CDR3 DNA: TGCAGTGCTAGAAGCGGGAGAGTGGATACGCAGTATTTT; CDR3 length: 13; V gene: TRBV20-1; D gene: TRBD2; J gene: TRBJ2-3; clone size: NA
CDR3 protein: CASSTGQGAGAFF; CDR3 DNA: TGCGCCAGCAGCACGGGTCAGGGGGCAGGAGCTTTCTTT; CDR3 length: 13; V gene: TRBV5-1; D gene: TRBD1; J gene: TRBJ1-1; clone size: NA
CDR3 protein: CASSQLRDKSYEQYF; CDR3 DNA: TGTGCCAGCAGTCAACTCCGGGACAAATCCTACGAGCAGTACTTC; CDR3 length: 15; V gene: TRBV7-2; D gene: NA; J gene: TRBJ2-7; clone size: NA
CDR3 protein: CASRVAGGPKNEQFF; CDR3 DNA: TGTGCCAGCAGGGTAGCTGGGGGGCCTAAGAATGAGCAGTTCTTC; CDR3 length: 15; V gene: TRBV2; D gene: NA; J gene: TRBJ2-1; clone size: few
CDR3 protein: CASSLGGAGVWNEQYF; CDR3 DNA: TGTGCCAGCAGTTTAGGCGGAGCGGGGGTATGGAACGAGCAGTACTTC; CDR3 length: 16; V gene: TRBV28; D gene: TRBD2; J gene: TRBJ2-7; clone size: few
CDR3 protein: CASSYSGNSGNTIYF; CDR3 DNA: TGTGCCAGCAGTTACTCGGGCAACTCTGGAAACACCATATATTTT; CDR3 length: 15; V gene: TRBV6-6; D gene: NA; J gene: TRBJ1-3; clone size: NA
CDR3 protein: CSAPGQENVQGYTF; CDR3 DNA: TGCAGTGCTCCGGGACAGGAAAACGTTCAGGGCTACACCTTC; CDR3 length: 14; V gene: TRBV20-1; D gene: TRBD1; J gene: TRBJ1-2; clone size: NA
CDR3 protein: CASSPWDYGYTF; CDR3 DNA: TGTGCCAGCAGCCCGTGGGACTATGGCTACACCTTC; CDR3 length: 12; V gene: TRBV7-8; D gene: NA; J gene: TRBJ1-2; clone size: few
CDR3 protein: CASSPTSRQDNQPQHF; CDR3 DNA: TGTGCCAGCAGTCCTACCTCGCGTCAGGATAATCAGCCCCAGCATTTT; CDR3 length: 16; V gene: TRBV12-3/TRBV12-4; D gene: NA; J gene: TRBJ1-5; clone size: NA
CDR3 protein: CASSLSQGAGYTF; CDR3 DNA: TGTGCCAGCAGCTTGTCACAGGGGGCTGGCTACACCTTC; CDR3 length: 13; V gene: TRBV7-3; D gene: TRBD1; J gene: TRBJ1-2; clone size: few
CDR3 protein: CASSLGGGEGNQPQHF; CDR3 DNA: TGTGCCAGCAGCTTAGGGGGCGGGGAGGGCAATCAGCCCCAGCATTTT; CDR3 length: 16; V gene: TRBV7-9; D gene: NA; J gene: TRBJ1-5; clone size: NA
CDR3 protein: CASSSKQGTLGPQHF; CDR3 DNA: TGTGCCAGCAGTTCGAAACAGGGGACACTGGGGCCCCAGCATTTT; CDR3 length: 15; V gene: TRBV12-3/TRBV12-4; D gene: TRBD1; J gene: TRBJ1-5; clone size: NA
CDR3 protein: CASTGRVEDTQYF; CDR3 DNA: TGTGCCAGCACGGGCAGGGTCGAAGATACGCAGTATTTT; CDR3 length: 13; V gene: TRBV12-3/TRBV12-4; D gene: NA; J gene: TRBJ2-3; clone size: NA
CDR3 protein: CASNLDAVKKLFF; CDR3 DNA: TGTGCCAGCAACCTGGACGCGGTGAAAAAACTGTTTTTT; CDR3 length: 13; V gene: TRBV28; D gene: NA; J gene: TRBJ1-4; clone size: NA
CDR3 protein: CASSPGGGDNEQYF; CDR3 DNA: TGCGCCAGCAGCCCAGGAGGAGGGGACAATGAGCAGTACTTC; CDR3 length: 14; V gene: TRBV5-1; D gene: NA; J gene: TRBJ2-5; clone size: NA